Detailed here is one T cell receptor beta chain. It lacks a known antigen. No much larger clone is present one base from it, and per-base qualities are unavailable. This entry comes from a study of glioma-infiltrating T cells after dendritic cell vaccination (dated by TCRdb to 2015 to 2016). Study-wide context: The cohort comprised roughly 15 glioblastoma patients from Phase I and II dendritic cell vaccination trials, 9 newly diagnosed and 6 with recurrent disease. Autologous tumor lysate-pulsed dendritic cell vaccination was administered to the patients between the early 2000s and the early 2010s. The vaccine consisted of monocyte-derived dendritic cells cultured less than nine days with IL-4 and GM-CSF, then pulsed overnight with autologous tumor lysate. Each patient got three intradermal injections of the dendritic cell vaccine, spaced at biweekly intervals, in the arm below the axilla. In glioblastoma patients vaccinated with dendritic cells, deep sequencing of TCR beta CDR3 regions served to measure the amount of tumor-infiltrating lymphocytes and to compare repertoires between tumor and blood. TCR sequencing metrics, including TIL content and tumor-blood repertoire overlap, were correlated with survival after dendritic cell vaccination. Here is what the overall study found, with its caveats: No direct relationship between TCR clonality and survival was found, suggesting a diverse polyclonal response may matter. The TCR overlap response model with three groups was called speculative and said to need prospective validation. Longer time to progression and overall survival after dendritic cell vaccination were predicted by higher estimated pretreatment TIL content. The cohort was small and heterogeneous, and full blood and tumor sets were available for few patients, with initial-recurrent tumor pairs available for even fewer patients.

For CDR1 and CDR2, the germline V gene lists MNHNS and SASEGT. Trimming at the junction amounts to 3 bases on V and 2 bases on J, and the germline ends lie 13 bases apart. Spanning cysteine to phenylalanine, the CDR3 consists of 15 amino acids. Only the CDR3 region is kept as DNA, spanning 45 bases read in frame from base 1. This specimen's time point label, per the study, means: after dendritic cell vaccination, including at tumor progression/relapse. Patients were selected for having adequate residual fresh-frozen tumor tissue and more than two years of available survival data. An isocitrate dehydrogenase mutation was not carried by any of the glioblastoma patients, although molecular status was otherwise variable. PBMC were collected before vaccination, two weeks after the third vaccination, and at tumor progression if progression occurred. The Qiagen DNeasy Blood extraction Kit was used to extract genomic DNA.

Using the immunoSEQ assay, TCRB CDR3 regions were amplified from about 1.9 micrograms of genomic DNA, or from all available DNA when less than that was on hand. Multiplex PCR used 60 forward primers for TCR V beta segments and 13 reverse primers for J beta segments. To estimate the number of reads per starting template, synthetic control templates were added to each sample at limiting dilution. Reads of 87 bp were generated by sequencing on the Illumina HiSeq System. From the authors' description of their analysis: To remove PCR and sequencing errors, closely related sequences were merged with a nearest neighbor algorithm. TCR overlap was defined as the percentage of unique tumor TCR beta sequences that were also found in the peripheral blood of the same patient. TCRdb provides this immuneACCESS table in a form limited to in-frame rearrangements. Some clones are lacking; in checked studies, under half of them reflect an unresolved V gene, and why the rest are absent is not known. D and trimming come from the DNA, and the V and J calls and clone size come from that table. Here the sample has more than 95,000 clones; around 87% occur a single time. The ten largest clones take up around 2.6% of the sample.

Material: blood, obtained after dendritic cell vaccination. The sequence links TRBV6-1 to TRBJ1-2; the D region possibly corresponds to TRBD1 (6 bases align). The receptor was derived from a human donor with glioblastoma. The CDR3 protein is CASSDGDIGNYGYTF. The bases read TGTGCCAGCAGTGACGGGGACATTGGCAACTATGGCTACACCTTC.